Each of the 7 T cell receptor beta chains below was sequenced from the same sample in a study of shared T cell receptors in the human thymus. Profiled with immunoSEQ multiplex PCR; TCRdb holds only in-frame clones, not every one. Here the sample spans roughly 560,000 clones, approximately 78% being singletons. Another study also made use of these data, one on human thymus T cells.

Source material: thymocytes. The source of these receptors is a boy under two years old with a congenital heart defect.

V gene TRBV4-1 combines with J gene TRBJ1-2; TRBD1 is a possible D gene (6 bases). The V gene lost 0 bases and the J gene lost 8 bases, with 13 bases spanning the gap. The CDR3 is made up of 14 amino acids. CDR1 MGHRA and CDR2 YSYEKL come from the germline V gene. The CDR3 here is CASSQERGRGGYTF. In DNA form, the CDR3 reads TGCGCCAGCAGCCAAGAGCGGGGGCGGGGAGGCTACACCTTC.

The V and J genes are TRBV5-4 and TRBJ1-5; no clear D. CDR3 size: 13 residues. Germline loops: CDR1 SGHNT, CDR2 YYREEE (reference sequence). V lost 3 bases to trimming and J lost 7 bases, with 11 bases between them. In DNA, the CDR3 is TGTGCCAGCAGCTGGGGAGCAGGACAGCCCCAGCATTTT. Protein sequence: CASSWGAGQPQHF.

V gene TRBV7-2 combines with J gene TRBJ2-7; D may be TRBD1 (5 bases). V was pared by 0 bases and J by 5 bases, with 17 bases between. The CDR3 loop spans 16 amino acids. Germline CDR1 and CDR2: SGHTA and FQGNSA. DNA for the CDR3: TGTGCCAGCAGCTTAGCCCTGGGGCGCGGATACAACGAGCAGTACTTC. Amino acid sequence: CASSLALGRGYNEQYF.

The sample holds one count of this clone. The chain couples TRBV9 to TRBJ2-3, with TRBD2 identical over 13 bases. V trimming: 0 bases; J trimming: 6 bases; junction bases outside the gene matches: 13. Germline CDR1 is SGDLS and CDR2 is YYNGEE. This CDR3 contains 19 residues. The CDR3 reads CASSVGPLRLAGGGDTQYF. CDR3 nucleotide sequence: TGTGCCAGCAGCGTAGGGCCCCTCCGACTAGCGGGAGGAGGGGATACGCAGTATTTT.

V and J are TRBV5-1 and TRBJ2-5, with 11 bases matching TRBD2. The CDR3 has 14 residues. CDR1 SGHRS and CDR2 YFSETQ come from the germline V gene. Germline trimming cut 3 bases from V and 4 bases from J; bases unmatched to any gene: 2. This CDR3 reads CASSYGLAGETQYF. DNA for the CDR3: TGCGCCAGCAGCTATGGACTAGCGGGAGAGACCCAGTACTTC.

The J gene is TRBJ2-3, the V gene TRBV18; D unresolved. This CDR3 region has 10 residues. The germline gives CDR1 KGHSH, CDR2 LQKENI. V was clipped by 6 bases and J by 7 bases, with 5 bases between them. Written as DNA, the CDR3 is TGTGCCAGCTCTCTTCATACGCAGTATTTT. This sequence encodes CASSLHTQYF. Combining the CDR3 with reference TRBV18 and TRBJ2-3 gives the whole variable domain NAGVMQNPRHLVRRRGQEARLRCSPMKGHSHVYWYRQLPEEGLKFMVYLQKENIIDESGMPKERFSAEFPKEGPSILRIQQVVRGDSAAYFCASSLHTQYFGPGTRLTVL.

V and J are TRBV5-1 and TRBJ2-1; TRBD1 might be the D (5 bases). CDR3 length: 15 residues. Germline V gives CDR1 SGHRS, CDR2 YFSETQ. Trimming left V 0 bases short and J 0 bases short, with 7 bases between. The CDR3 DNA reads TGCGCCAGCAGCTTGGACAGGCTCTCCTACAATGAGCAGTTCTTC. This encodes CASSLDRLSYNEQFF.